The 20 T cell receptor beta chains presented below share a single source sample, sequenced in a study of Tregs in tolerant kidney transplant recipients. The protocol was immunoSEQ multiplex PCR, while the TCRdb copy is restricted to in-frame clones and leaves out a portion. The sample's table shows about 52,000 clones. Material: CD4+ T cells from blood, obtained before the transplant. These receptors were obtained from a human donor who received a combined kidney and bone marrow transplant.

Partial CDR3 DNA: TGTGCCAGCAGCCTAGACAGGGGGCTCACCTATGGC. Amino acid sequence: CASSLDRGLTYG. The entire CDR3 protein is CASSLDRGLTYGYTF. V gene TRBV5-4 combines with J gene TRBJ1-2; TRBD1 matches 10 bases. The read finishes 3 residues shy of the CDR3 end, and the germline J gene is used to complete it. Trimming cost V 4 bases and J 4 bases; bases outside gene matches: 7. CDR3 size: 15 residues. The germline V gene encodes CDR1 SGHNT and CDR2 YYREEE (reference sequence).

Here the CDR3 reads CASSRQPPPMNTEAFF. CDR3 bases read: TGTGCCAGCAGTCGACAGCCGCCCCCTATGAACACTGAA. The chain carries TRBV7-8 and TRBJ1-1; D is perhaps TRBD1 (5 bases). The CDR3 end is not reached by the read, which stops 3 residues before it; the germline J gene fills it in. Germline V gene sequence: CDR1 SGHVS, CDR2 FQNEAQ. CDR3 size: 16 residues. V was clipped by 6 bases and J by 0 bases, with 17 bases between them.

Details on this clone: The DNA ends 3 residues before the CDR3 does, and the rest of the CDR3 is filled in from the germline J gene. This sequence joins TRBV19 and TRBJ1-1; D may be TRBD1 (5 bases). The CDR3 sequence is 14 residues long. Germline V lookup: CDR1 LNHDA, CDR2 SQIVND (reference sequence). V gave up 3 bases and J gave up 3 bases, with 11 bases separating them. CDR3 sequence: CASSMDDRHTEAFF. CDR3 DNA, as far as it was read: TGTGCCAGTAGTATGGATGACAGACACACTGAA.

About this clone itself: The read halts 3 residues ahead of the CDR3 end, with the missing end drawn from the germline J gene. The rearrangement joins TRBV29-1 to TRBJ2-7; 8 bases match TRBD1. The germline V gene has CDR1 SQVTM and CDR2 ANQGSEA. CDR3 length equals 12 residues. J was trimmed by 2 bases and V by 6 bases; bases with no gene match: 3. This CDR3 reads CSVRQGPYEQYF. CDR3 bases read: TGCAGCGTCAGACAGGGGCCCTACGAG.

On this clone itself: Read data end 3 residues before the CDR3 end; the end is taken from the germline J gene. The V call is TRBV6-2 or TRBV6-3, the J call TRBJ2-3, with 7 bases matching TRBD2. Trimming cost V 7 bases and J 3 bases; bases outside gene matches: 7. The CDR3 runs 14 residues. CDR1 MNHEY and CDR2 SVGEGT come from the germline V gene. CDR3 sequence: CASTGRERTDTQYF. Incomplete CDR3 DNA: TGTGCCAGCACTGGGCGGGAGAGGACAGATACG.

About this clone itself: The read halts 3 residues ahead of the CDR3 end, with the missing end drawn from the germline J gene. V usage is TRBV13 and J usage is TRBJ2-3, with unresolved D. Trimming left V 4 bases short and J 3 bases short, with 11 bases between. The CDR3 sequence is 14 residues long. CDR1 and CDR2 (germline): PRHDT, FYEKMQ (reference sequence). CDR3 region: CASSWPRMTDTQYF. CDR3 DNA (partial): TGTGCCAGCAGCTGGCCCAGGATGACAGATACG.

A word on this clone: The read ends 3 residues early relative to the CDR3; the germline J gene fills the gap. The chain carries TRBV30 and TRBJ1-1; D not resolved. The CDR3 loop spans 12 amino acids. Germline CDR1 GTSNPN, CDR2 SVGIG (reference sequence). The CDR3 bases that were read are TGTGCCTGGAGTGTCGGTCAAGGGTAT. It specifies CAWSVGQGY. The full CDR3 reads CAWSVGQGYAFF.

On this clone itself: The DNA ends 3 residues before the CDR3 does, and the rest of the CDR3 is filled in from the germline J gene. The chain couples TRBV29-1 to TRBJ1-2; D remains ambiguous. With 0 bases removed from V and 4 bases from J, the gap between germline ends came to 9 bases. This CDR3 contains 13 residues. Germline values: CDR1 SQVTM, CDR2 ANQGSEA. The CDR3 region is CSVEDPSFYGYTF. The CDR3 DNA, read in part, is TGCAGCGTTGAAGATCCCTCTTTCTATGGC.

The chain's CDR3 is CASSLDRDSTEAFF. CDR3 DNA (partial): TGTGCCAGCAGCTTAGACCGGGACAGCACTGAA. J is TRBJ1-1 and V is TRBV7-2; 7 bases match TRBD1. The read gets to within 3 residues of the CDR3 end, and the germline J gene fills in the rest. Germline CDR1 and CDR2: SGHTA and FQGNSA. CDR3 size: 14 residues. J lost 4 bases, V lost 1 base, and 3 bases had no gene match. Using reference TRBV7-2 and TRBJ1-1 for the parts outside the CDR3, the full variable domain is GAGVSQSPSNKVTEKGKDVELRCDPISGHTALYWYRQSLGQGLEFLIYFQGNSAPDKSGLPSDRFSAERTGGSVSTLTIQRTQQEDSAVYLCASSLDRDSTEAFFGQGTRLTVV.

In the case of this clone: Read coverage stops 3 residues before the CDR3 terminus; the germline J gene supplies the remainder. The V and J genes are TRBV19 and TRBJ2-1; 7 bases line up with TRBD2. The CDR3 is made up of 16 amino acids. With V trimmed by 4 bases and J by 1 base, 7 bases remained unmatched. Germline assignment: CDR1 LNHDA and CDR2 SQIVND (reference sequence). This CDR3 reads CASSNWAGASYNEQFF. Incomplete CDR3 DNA: TGTGCCAGTAGTAATTGGGCGGGAGCGTCCTACAATGAG.

As to this clone: The read stops 3 residues short of the end of the CDR3; the missing end is completed from the germline J gene. The chain carries TRBV19 and TRBJ2-7; 10 positions match TRBD2. The V segment lost 0 bases and the J segment 1 base; nucleotides outside the gene matches: 6. CDR3 length: 17 amino acids. CDR1 and CDR2 from the germline V gene are LNHDA and SQIVND (reference sequence). The CDR3 loop reads CASSIDYGLAASYEQYF. Incomplete CDR3 DNA: TGTGCCAGTAGTATAGATTACGGACTAGCGGCGTCCTACGAG.

Remarks on this clone: The CDR3 extends 3 residues past the end of the read, so its final part is completed from the germline J gene. This chain joins TRBV6-1 and TRBJ1-2, with 7 bases identical to TRBD1. CDR3 length equals 13 residues. The junction had 2 bases not matched to a gene; V was cut back by 3 bases and J by 4 bases. Germline V gene sequence: CDR1 MNHNS, CDR2 SASEGT. CDR3 protein: CASSEDRIYGYTF. The part of the CDR3 DNA that was read is TGTGCCAGCAGTGAGGACAGGATCTATGGC.

Turning to this clone: With the read ending 3 residues before the CDR3 end, the germline J gene is used to fill in that end. The chain carries TRBV20-1 and TRBJ1-4; tentatively, D is TRBD1 (6 bases). Trimming took 6 bases from V and 4 from J, leaving 18 bases between them. The CDR3 has 15 amino acids. Per the germline V gene, CDR1 is DFQATT and CDR2 is SNEGSKA (reference sequence). CDR3 sequence reads: CSAVAWDNINEKLFF. The sequenced part of the CDR3 DNA is TGCAGTGCCGTGGCCTGGGACAATATTAATGAAAAA.

Comments on this clone: The CDR3 end lies 3 residues beyond the end of the read and is filled in from the germline J gene. The genes are TRBV19 and TRBJ1-2, with 7 nucleotides matching TRBD1. Germline V gene lookup returns CDR1 LNHDA and CDR2 SQIVND (reference sequence). Trimming removed 4 bases from V and 4 bases from J; junction bases left unmatched: 9. The CDR3 length is 15 residues. The CDR3 DNA, read in part, is TGTGCCAGTAGTACCGGGACAGTAAACTTCTATGGC. As protein: CASSTGTVNFYG. The CDR3 reads in full as CASSTGTVNFYGYTF.

Notes on this clone: The CDR3 is cut off 3 residues early in the read; its end comes from the germline J gene. V gene TRBV19 combines with J gene TRBJ2-1; D uncertain. The length of the CDR3 is 17 residues. Germline V gene lookup returns CDR1 LNHDA and CDR2 SQIVND (reference sequence). V lost 6 bases to trimming and J lost 1 base, with 19 bases between them. The CDR3 region is CASSEFPSAVSYNEQFF. The part of the CDR3 DNA that was read is TGTGCCAGTAGCGAATTCCCCTCCGCGGTGTCCTACAATGAG.

Partial CDR3 DNA: TGTGCCAGCAGCTTAGCGGGCGACAGTCTATATACG. As protein: CASSLAGDSLYT. Given in full, the CDR3 is CASSLAGDSLYTQYF. This chain joins TRBV7-2 and TRBJ2-3; weak D call: TRBD1 (5 bases). The sequence runs out 3 residues before the end of the CDR3; the remainder is reconstructed from the germline J gene. Germline values: CDR1 SGHTA, CDR2 FQGNSA. Trimming removed 0 bases from V and 7 bases from J, with 14 bases in between. The CDR3 contains 15 residues.

Comments on this clone: The read terminates 3 residues ahead of where the CDR3 ends, so the germline J gene completes it. The gene calls are TRBV19 and TRBJ1-2; 9 bases fit TRBD1. This CDR3 has 16 residues. Trimming at V came to 1 base and at J to 6 bases, leaving 9 bases not matched to a gene. From germline, CDR1 is LNHDA and CDR2 SQIVND (reference sequence). The DNA read from the CDR3 is TGTGCCAGTAGTATAGTTCTCCCCGGGACAGGGAATGGC. Its protein is CASSIVLPGTGNG. In full, the CDR3 is CASSIVLPGTGNGYTF. The entire variable domain, with the rest obtained from reference TRBV19 and TRBJ1-2, is as follows: DGGITQSPKYLFRKEGQNVTLSCEQNLNHDAMYWYRQDPGQGLRLIYYSQIVNDFQKGDIAEGYSVSREKKESFPLTVTSAQKNPTAFYLCASSIVLPGTGNGYTFGSGTRLTVV.

In the case of this clone: The read terminates 3 residues before the CDR3 end, so the remaining end is supplied by the germline J gene. The chain recombines TRBV6-2 or TRBV6-3 with TRBJ1-5; a weak D match, TRBD1 (5 bases). Per the germline V gene, CDR1 is MNHEY and CDR2 is SVGEGT. V lost 0 bases and J 9 bases, leaving 9 bases between the germline ends. The CDR3 is made up of 13 amino acids. The CDR3 spells CASSYSPGRPQHF. The covered CDR3 bases are TGTGCCAGCAGTTACTCCCCAGGGAGGCCC.

With regard to this clone: The read terminates 3 residues ahead of where the CDR3 ends, so the germline J gene completes it. The V call is TRBV11-2, the J call TRBJ1-1; TRBD1 aligns across 9 bases. The V segment lost 5 bases and the J segment 1 base; nucleotides outside the gene matches: 2. CDR1 SGHAT and CDR2 FQNNGV come from the germline V gene. This CDR3 is 14 amino acids long. The sequenced CDR3 bases are TGTGCCAGCAGCCTGGGACAGGGGAACACTGAA. Encoded protein: CASSLGQGNTE. The entire CDR3 sequence reads CASSLGQGNTEAFF.

In the case of this clone: Sequencing ends 3 residues short of the CDR3 end; the germline J gene provides the rest. V usage is TRBV18 and J usage is TRBJ1-1, with a tentative D call TRBD1 (5 bases). Germline-derived CDR1 and CDR2 are KGHSH and LQKENI. CDR3 length: 18 amino acids. Trimming left V 3 bases short and J 5 bases short, with 25 bases between. The sequenced CDR3 bases are TGTGCCAGCTCACCCCCGCCAGGGAAGGTCGAATCGAGTACTGAA. Translating it yields CASSPPPGKVESSTE. The complete CDR3 sequence is CASSPPPGKVESSTEAFF.